These T cell receptor beta chains were read from a single sample in a study of cytomegalovirus exposure and HLA in healthy donors. Libraries were prepared by immunoSEQ multiplex PCR; TCRdb keeps only in-frame clonotypes and omits some of them. Of some 200,000 clones listed, around 73% were seen once; the top ten hold 2.9%. The material sequenced was PBMCs. The receptors were sampled from a woman in her twenties or thirties in good health and CMV-seronegative. Each CDR3 is given with its conserved first and last residue. D genes are given only for firm matches. Expanded clones get a size class; other rows say once, few or many, or leave the size out.

length: 16
V: TRBV10-1
D: TRBD2
size: once
J: TRBJ2-7
CDR3: CASSEQREETTYEQYF
DNA: TGCGCCAGCAGTGAACAGCGGGAGGAAACTACCTACGAGCAGTACTTC

length: 8
V: TRBV2
D: .
size: .
J: TRBJ2-7
CDR3: CASSDIYF
DNA: TGTGCCAGCAGCGACATCTACTTC

length: 15
V: TRBV6-5
D: TRBD2
size: .
J: TRBJ2-3
CDR3: CASRLLAGGTDTQYF
DNA: TGTGCCAGCAGACTACTAGCGGGGGGCACAGATACGCAGTATTTT

length: 15
V: TRBV5-1
D: TRBD2
size: .
J: TRBJ2-1
CDR3: CASSLEGLAANEQFF
DNA: TGCGCCAGCAGCTTGGAGGGACTAGCTGCTAATGAGCAGTTCTTC

length: 16
V: TRBV11-2
D: TRBD2
size: .
J: TRBJ2-1
CDR3: CASSRALAGINNEQFF
DNA: TGTGCCAGCAGCCGTGCCCTAGCGGGGATAAACAATGAGCAGTTCTTC

length: 13
V: TRBV29-1
D: .
size: .
J: TRBJ1-5
CDR3: CSVETAKDQPQHF
DNA: TGCAGCGTTGAGACAGCTAAAGATCAGCCCCAGCATTTT

length: 12
V: TRBV18
D: .
size: .
J: TRBJ2-5
CDR3: CASSPVQETQYF
DNA: TGTGCCAGCTCACCAGTACAAGAGACCCAGTACTTC

length: 18
V: TRBV7-6
D: TRBD2
size: .
J: TRBJ2-3
CDR3: CASSLGYSSGRRTDTQYF
DNA: TGTGCCAGCAGCCTAGGGTATTCTAGCGGGAGGCGCACAGATACGCAGTATTTT

length: 14
V: TRBV5-1
D: .
size: once
J: TRBJ1-2
CDR3: CASSPRLPSYGYTF
DNA: TGCGCCAGCAGTCCGCGACTCCCCTCCTATGGCTACACCTTC

length: 13
V: TRBV7-2
D: .
size: .
J: TRBJ1-3
CDR3: CASSQRIPNTIYF
DNA: TGTGCCAGCAGCCAGCGGATCCCAAACACCATATATTTT

length: 15
V: TRBV7-9
D: .
size: .
J: TRBJ1-5
CDR3: CASSLATGTNQPQHF
DNA: TGTGCCAGCAGCTTAGCGACAGGTACGAATCAGCCCCAGCATTTT

length: 14
V: TRBV6-1
D: .
size: .
J: TRBJ1-5
CDR3: CASSEEFSNQPQHF
DNA: TGTGCCAGCAGTGAGGAGTTTAGCAATCAGCCCCAGCATTTT

length: 14
V: TRBV15
D: .
size: .
J: TRBJ1-2
CDR3: CATSRDRTGYGYTF
DNA: TGTGCCACCAGCAGAGATAGGACGGGATATGGCTACACCTTC

length: 16
V: TRBV21-1
D: .
size: .
J: TRBJ2-7
CDR3: CASSKGGGRPVWEQYF
DNA: TGTGCCAGCAGCAAAGGAGGGGGCCGGCCGGTATGGGAGCAGTACTTC

length: 14
V: TRBV29-1
D: .
size: .
J: TRBJ2-3
CDR3: CSFRTGLHTDTQYF
DNA: TGCAGCTTCAGAACGGGACTGCACACAGATACGCAGTATTTT

length: 16
V: TRBV18
D: .
size: .
J: TRBJ2-1
CDR3: CASSPPDGGPTGSQFF
DNA: TGTGCCAGCTCACCACCAGATGGCGGCCCAACCGGATCACAATTCTTC

length: 13
V: TRBV10-3
D: .
size: .
J: TRBJ2-1
CDR3: CAIGRQAHNEQFF
DNA: TGTGCCATCGGCCGACAGGCCCACAATGAGCAGTTCTTC

length: 13
V: TRBV11-2
D: .
size: .
J: TRBJ1-1
CDR3: CASSPVLNTEAFF
DNA: TGTGCCAGCAGCCCCGTTCTGAACACTGAAGCTTTCTTT

length: 16
V: TRBV19
D: TRBD1
size: .
J: TRBJ2-3
CDR3: CASSARTGLSGGTQYF
DNA: TGTGCCAGTAGTGCCCGGACAGGACTGAGTGGGGGTACGCAGTATTTT

length: 12
V: TRBV30
D: TRBD1
size: .
J: TRBJ1-1
CDR3: CAWDTGTGEAFF
DNA: TGTGCCTGGGACACCGGGACAGGCGAGGCTTTCTTT

length: 16
V: TRBV5-1
D: TRBD1
size: .
J: TRBJ2-7
CDR3: CASSSRTGEYPYEQYF
DNA: TGCGCCAGCAGCTCGCGGACAGGGGAATATCCTTACGAGCAGTACTTC

length: 12
V: TRBV14
D: TRBD1
size: .
J: TRBJ2-2
CDR3: CADRGNTGELFF
DNA: TGTGCCGACAGGGGCAACACCGGGGAGCTGTTTTTT

length: 14
V: TRBV7-2
D: .
size: .
J: TRBJ1-5
CDR3: CASRSIDSNQPQHF
DNA: TGTGCCAGCAGATCAATAGATAGCAATCAGCCCCAGCATTTT

length: 15
V: TRBV2
D: TRBD2
size: .
J: TRBJ2-7
CDR3: CASKGGLAVSYEQYF
DNA: TGTGCCAGCAAGGGGGGACTAGCGGTCTCCTACGAGCAGTACTTC

length: 15
V: TRBV5-1
D: TRBD1
size: once
J: TRBJ1-2
CDR3: CASSHRQGANYGYTF
DNA: TGCGCCAGCAGCCACCGACAGGGGGCGAACTATGGCTACACCTTC

length: 17
V: TRBV2
D: TRBD2
size: .
J: TRBJ2-6
CDR3: CASSGEGGPSGANVLTF
DNA: TGTGCCAGCAGTGGGGAGGGAGGGCCCTCTGGGGCCAACGTCCTGACTTTC

length: 14
V: TRBV18
D: .
size: .
J: TRBJ1-2
CDR3: CASQSGGAAYGYTF
DNA: TGTGCCAGCCAGAGTGGGGGCGCCGCCTATGGCTACACCTTC